These T cell receptor beta chains were read from a single sample in a study of T cell responses to AZD1222 COVID-19 vaccine. Produced via immunoSEQ multiplex PCR; TCRdb's table is partial and in-frame only. The sample lists about 200,000 clones, approximately 90% seen once, with nearly 3.5% in the top ten. Source: peripheral blood, taken 28 days after the second AZD1222 dose. These receptor sequences come from an adult who received the AZD1222 COVID-19 vaccine. Each CDR3 is given without its conserved first and last residue. Each record gives: CDR3 protein, clone size, V gene. Size values are once, few and many counts, or a class for expanded clones, and some rows have none.

CDR3: ASSEQGGETQY
size: NA
V: TRBV2

CDR3: ASSQARTGKGDEQY
size: once
V: TRBV4-2

CDR3: ASSQEGAGRNIQY
size: NA
V: TRBV3-1/TRBV3-2

CDR3: ASSLGTSPGETQY
size: NA
V: TRBV7-9

CDR3: ASSLPSGAGNTEAF
size: NA
V: TRBV27

CDR3: ASSSMRDPNSPLH
size: NA
V: TRBV5-1

CDR3: ASALDGANTEAF
size: NA
V: TRBV12-5

CDR3: ASSYSDRGYGYT
size: once
V: TRBV6-5

CDR3: ASSADHPGGRVGTGELF
size: NA
V: TRBV9

CDR3: ATSDSGYRDNEQF
size: NA
V: TRBV24-1

CDR3: ASSFERVNEKLF
size: NA
V: TRBV7-9

CDR3: ATSHLAGELF
size: NA
V: TRBV24-1

CDR3: ASRGGTEAF
size: NA
V: TRBV3-1/TRBV3-2

CDR3: ASSLRPVTTNEKLF
size: NA
V: TRBV7-8

CDR3: ASSLARRDEQF
size: NA
V: TRBV5-1

CDR3: ASSIGSSYNEQF
size: NA
V: TRBV11-3

CDR3: ASSPDRASEKLF
size: few
V: TRBV18

CDR3: ASSPRLVGGGELF
size: NA
V: TRBV27

CDR3: ASSLGQGKSPLH
size: NA
V: TRBV5-1

CDR3: ASSLGGRVMEGQETQY
size: NA
V: TRBV5-5

CDR3: AWSVRSDTEAF
size: NA
V: TRBV30

CDR3: ASSSTDTQY
size: NA
V: TRBV7-2

CDR3: ASRRGQPYEQY
size: NA
V: TRBV5-1

CDR3: ASSLTENTGELF
size: NA
V: TRBV28

CDR3: ASLRAGQGYGYT
size: NA
V: TRBV28

CDR3: ASTERGAPTDTQY
size: NA
V: TRBV4-3

CDR3: ASSLLGTGFDEQY
size: NA
V: TRBV27

CDR3: ASSGGGGSSYNEQF
size: NA
V: TRBV5-4

CDR3: ASSLIAGSGYT
size: NA
V: TRBV7-3

CDR3: ASRPGPGSVYSNQPQH
size: NA
V: TRBV2

CDR3: ASTRPGTGNEQY
size: once
V: TRBV6-5

CDR3: ASSLRQASNEKLF
size: once
V: TRBV5-6

CDR3: ASSQDIVGVRQPQH
size: NA
V: TRBV4-3

CDR3: ASSPDRNYGYT
size: NA
V: TRBV18

CDR3: ASSLADAYPGMNTEAF
size: NA
V: TRBV7-9

CDR3: ASSLGQGQAF
size: NA
V: TRBV28

CDR3: ASSLDSNQPQH
size: NA
V: TRBV7-6

CDR3: ASSPSGSDDTQY
size: NA
V: TRBV5-1

CDR3: ASSSPGMSTDTQY
size: NA
V: TRBV28

CDR3: ASSSLPYEQY
size: NA
V: TRBV28

CDR3: ASSMAAGPLYEQY
size: NA
V: TRBV19

CDR3: ASSRRGVYEQY
size: NA
V: TRBV7-2

CDR3: ASSSISGANVLT
size: once
V: TRBV27

CDR3: ASSSPYTEAF
size: NA
V: TRBV19

CDR3: ASSLDGRGYEQY
size: NA
V: TRBV7-2

CDR3: ASSTPGQGAG
size: NA
V: TRBV28

CDR3: ASRTSSTGELF
size: NA
V: TRBV12-3/TRBV12-4

CDR3: ASSLGGTYEQY
size: NA
V: TRBV5-1

CDR3: ASISGMDYGYT
size: NA
V: TRBV10-2

CDR3: ASSPRRGEAF
size: NA
V: TRBV3-1/TRBV3-2

CDR3: AWSVRRVDYGYT
size: NA
V: TRBV30

CDR3: ASSLEVTDTQY
size: NA
V: TRBV5-4

CDR3: ASYFQGAGNTIY
size: NA
V: TRBV6-5

CDR3: ASSLRLAGGGETQY
size: NA
V: TRBV13

CDR3: ATSKPGQMLGYT
size: few
V: TRBV15